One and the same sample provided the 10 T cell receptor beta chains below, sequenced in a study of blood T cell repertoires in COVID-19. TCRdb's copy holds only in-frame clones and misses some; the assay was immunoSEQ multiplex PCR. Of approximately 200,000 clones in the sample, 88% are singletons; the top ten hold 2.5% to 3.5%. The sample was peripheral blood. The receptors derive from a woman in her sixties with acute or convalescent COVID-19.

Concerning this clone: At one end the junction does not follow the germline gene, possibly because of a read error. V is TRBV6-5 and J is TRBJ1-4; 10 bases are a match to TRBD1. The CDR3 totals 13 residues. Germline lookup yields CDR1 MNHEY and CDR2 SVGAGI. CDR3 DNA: TGTGCCAGCAGTAGGGACAGGGGCCAGGGGGCCGTTTTT. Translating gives CASSRDRGQGAVF.

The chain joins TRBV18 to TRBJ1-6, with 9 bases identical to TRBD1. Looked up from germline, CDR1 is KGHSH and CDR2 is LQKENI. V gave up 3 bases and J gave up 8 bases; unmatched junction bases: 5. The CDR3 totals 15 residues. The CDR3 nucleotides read TGTGCCAGCTCACCCTTAAGGACAGGGGATTCACCCCTCCACTTT. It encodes CASSPLRTGDSPLHF.

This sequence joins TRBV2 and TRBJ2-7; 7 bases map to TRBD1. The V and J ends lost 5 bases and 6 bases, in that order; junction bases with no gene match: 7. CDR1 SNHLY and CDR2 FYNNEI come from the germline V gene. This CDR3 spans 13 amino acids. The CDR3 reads CASSNYRGGEQYF. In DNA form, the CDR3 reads TGTGCCAGCAGTAACTACAGGGGCGGCGAGCAGTACTTC.

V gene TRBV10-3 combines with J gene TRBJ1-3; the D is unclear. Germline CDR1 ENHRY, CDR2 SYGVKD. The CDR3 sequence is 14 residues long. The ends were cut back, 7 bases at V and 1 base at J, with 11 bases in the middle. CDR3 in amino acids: CAIMSGRSGNTIYF. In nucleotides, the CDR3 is TGTGCCATCATGAGTGGCAGGTCTGGAAACACCATATATTTT.

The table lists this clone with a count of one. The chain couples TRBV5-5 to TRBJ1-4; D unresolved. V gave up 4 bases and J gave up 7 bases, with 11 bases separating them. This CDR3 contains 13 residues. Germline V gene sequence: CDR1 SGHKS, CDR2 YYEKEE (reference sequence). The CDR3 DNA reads TGTGCCAGCAGCCCCCCCTGGAGTGAAAAACTGTTTTTT. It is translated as CASSPPWSEKLFF. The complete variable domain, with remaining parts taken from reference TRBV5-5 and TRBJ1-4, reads DAGVTQSPTHLIKTRGQQVTLRCSPISGHKSVSWYQQVLGQGPQFIFQYYEKEERGRGNFPDRFSARQFPNYSSELNVNALLLGDSALYLCASSPPWSEKLFFGSGTQLSVL.

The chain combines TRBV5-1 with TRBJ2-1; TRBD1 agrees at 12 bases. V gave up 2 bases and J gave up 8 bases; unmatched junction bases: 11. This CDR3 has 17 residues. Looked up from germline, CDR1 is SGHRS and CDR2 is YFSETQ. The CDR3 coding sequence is TGCGCCAGCAGCTTCTCGGGACAGGGGGCGAGTGAACATGAGCAGTTCTTC. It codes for CASSFSGQGASEHEQFF.

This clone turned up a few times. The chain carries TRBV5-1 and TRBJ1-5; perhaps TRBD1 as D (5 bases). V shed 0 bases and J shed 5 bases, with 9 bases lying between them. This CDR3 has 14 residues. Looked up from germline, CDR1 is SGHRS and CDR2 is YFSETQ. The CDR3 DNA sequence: TGCGCCAGCAGCTTGGGCGGGGCCGATCAGCCCCAGCATTTT. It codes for CASSLGGADQPQHF.

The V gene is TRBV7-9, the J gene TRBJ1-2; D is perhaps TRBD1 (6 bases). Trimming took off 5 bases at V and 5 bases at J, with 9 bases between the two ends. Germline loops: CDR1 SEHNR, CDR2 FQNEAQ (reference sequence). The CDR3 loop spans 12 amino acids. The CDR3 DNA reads TGTGCCAGCAGCGCGGACAGATATGGCTACACCTTC. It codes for CASSADRYGYTF.

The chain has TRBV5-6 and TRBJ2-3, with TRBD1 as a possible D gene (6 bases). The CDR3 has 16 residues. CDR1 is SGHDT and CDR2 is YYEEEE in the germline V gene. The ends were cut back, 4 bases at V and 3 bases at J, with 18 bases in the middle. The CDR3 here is CASSRWGRGQTDTQYF. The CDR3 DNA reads TGTGCCAGCAGCCGTTGGGGACGGGGACAAACAGATACGCAGTATTTT.

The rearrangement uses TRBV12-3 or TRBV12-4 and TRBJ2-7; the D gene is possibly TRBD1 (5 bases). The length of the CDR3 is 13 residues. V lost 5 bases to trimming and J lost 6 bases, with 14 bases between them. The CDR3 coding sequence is TGTGCCAGCAGTAGGTATCCAGGGCGCGAGCAGTACTTC. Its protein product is CASSRYPGREQYF.